The sequence of this T cell receptor beta chain was determined in a study of monozygotic twins with inflammatory bowel disease. Findings and limits, study-wide: Among twins, concordant and discordant pairs did not differ in repertoire similarity, possibly from limited power.

For this clonotype: Its matching antigen is unknown.

Germline values: CDR1 MDHEN, CDR2 SYDVKM. This CDR3 contains 14 residues. From the 5' RACE reads, TCRdb lists one entry per CDR3 protein and no DNA. Its table lists 400,000 to 500,000 distinct CDR3 sequences. Sequencing used blood. This chain connects TRBV28 to TRBJ1-2; TCRdb designates TRBD1, a call that cannot be tested without DNA. The TCR comes from a human donor with ulcerative colitis or Crohn's disease, or a healthy co-twin of an affected twin (not recorded which). The chain's CDR3 is CASSLLRDAYGYTF.